A selection of T cell receptor beta chains follows, all from one sample in a study of OX40 agonist ivuxolimab in advanced cancers. Sequencing was performed with immunoSEQ multiplex PCR; in TCRdb, only in-frame clones are kept and a portion is missing. In the table there are approximately 60,000 clones, approximately 83% of which are singletons. This specimen was CD4+ or CD8+ T cells sorted from blood, taken in a trial of the OX40 agonist ivuxolimab. The source is an adult with an advanced solid tumor such as melanoma, head and neck, liver or kidney cancer. CDR3s include the opening cysteine and the closing phenylalanine or tryptophan. The D gene is left open where the match is weak. Part of the rows lack a size; the others show once, few, many or a class for expanded clones.

v_gene	abundance	j_gene	d_gene	CDR3nt	CDR3aa
TRBV6-5	NA	TRBJ1-1	TRBD1	TGTGCCAGCACCAAACGACAGGGGGCCATCACTGAAGCTTTCTTT	CASTKRQGAITEAFF
TRBV6-6	NA	TRBJ1-5	TRBD1	TGTGCCAGCAGTTACAGACAGGGGGAGCCCCAGCATTTT	CASSYRQGEPQHF
TRBV15	once	TRBJ2-7	NA	TGTGCCACCAGCAGAGAGGGGGGACGCTCCTACGAGCAGTACTTC	CATSREGGRSYEQYF
TRBV6-1	NA	TRBJ1-5	TRBD1	TGTGCCAGCAGTGACAGACAGGGGGCGCTTCTTATTGGTCAGCCCCAGCATTTT	CASSDRQGALLIGQPQHF
TRBV29-1	NA	TRBJ2-3	TRBD2	TGCAGCGTTGAAGTAGCGGGAGGAGGTGATACGCAGTATTTT	CSVEVAGGGDTQYF
TRBV18	once	TRBJ2-7	NA	TGTGCCAGCTCACCATCTGGGGCCTTTTCTGGCTACGAGCAGTACTTC	CASSPSGAFSGYEQYF
TRBV19	NA	TRBJ2-3	NA	TGTGCCAGTCTAGTGGGAGATACGCAGTATTTT	CASLVGDTQYF
TRBV7-9	many	TRBJ2-1	NA	TGTGCCAGCAGATATACGTGGAATGAGCAGTTCTTC	CASRYTWNEQFF
TRBV6-1	few	TRBJ2-1	TRBD1	TGTGCCAGCAGGGACCCAGGGGGAGATGAGCAGTTCTTC	CASRDPGGDEQFF
TRBV27	NA	TRBJ2-7	NA	TGTGCCAGCAGTTTAGAGGGCAGGGCGCACTACGAGCAGTACTTC	CASSLEGRAHYEQYF
TRBV9	NA	TRBJ2-2	NA	TGTGCCAGCAGCTATACCGGGACCTCGAACACCGGGGAGCTGTTTTTT	CASSYTGTSNTGELFF
TRBV19	NA	TRBJ2-2	NA	TGTGCCAGTAGTCCCACGGGACATCGCACCGGGGAGCTGTTTTTT	CASSPTGHRTGELFF
TRBV7-2	NA	TRBJ2-7	NA	TGTGCCAGCAGCTTATACGGGGTCGTTGAGTCGCAGTACTTC	CASSLYGVVESQYF
TRBV7-2	NA	TRBJ2-3	NA	TGTGCCAGCAGCTTGTTGTCTAGCGGAGGGGGTAGCACAGATACGCAGTATTTT	CASSLLSSGGGSTDTQYF
TRBV28	NA	TRBJ2-7	NA	TGTGCCAGCAGTTTCCAGGGGTCTCAGTACTTC	CASSFQGSQYF
TRBV19	NA	TRBJ2-5	NA	TGTGCCAGTAGTATGTCGGTAGACCAAGAGACCCAGTACTTC	CASSMSVDQETQYF
TRBV19	NA	TRBJ1-5	TRBD1	TGTGCCAGTAGTATTGGCCAGGGGGCGAATCAGCCCCAGCATTTT	CASSIGQGANQPQHF
TRBV5-1	NA	TRBJ1-1	NA	TGCGCCAGCAGCTTGGACGGTCGGATGAACACTGAAGCTTTCTTT	CASSLDGRMNTEAFF
TRBV5-1	once	TRBJ2-2	NA	TGCGCCAGCAGCTTGGGCGGCAGGGGAAGGACCGGGGAGCTGTTTTTT	CASSLGGRGRTGELFF
TRBV5-5	few	TRBJ2-5	NA	TGTGCCAGCAGCCGGGGACATCAAGAGACCCAGTACTTC	CASSRGHQETQYF
TRBV18	NA	TRBJ2-5	NA	TGTGCCAGCTCACCACGGCGGGAAGAGACCCAGTACTTC	CASSPRREETQYF